This T cell receptor (beta chain) derives from a study of Graves' ophthalmopathy and Graves' hyperthyroidism. CDR1 is SGDLS, CDR2 YYNGEE, per germline. The CDR3 sequence is 14 residues long. V was cut by 1 base and J by 2 bases, with 9 bases left in between. Lactation, pregnancy, uncontrolled infections and other autoimmune diseases were all grounds for excluding patients. PBMCs came from less than 12 ml of fresh peripheral blood. As the template, RNA transcripts were used to amplify TCR beta CDR3 regions. The first round was an RT-PCR with HTBI primers, and the second round was a multiplex PCR. TCRdb re-called the multiplex PCR reads through MiXCR, storing one row per CDR3 protein. The profile shows 230,000 or so distinct CDR3 sequences, roughly 50% of them singletons.

The source of this sequence is an adult man with Graves' ophthalmopathy. The sequenced material came from peripheral blood. The chain uses TRBV9 and TRBJ2-5, with a possible D match to TRBD2 (6 bases). CDR3 residues: CASSVSREQETQYF. As DNA, the CDR3 is TGTGCCAGCAGCGTAAGTCGGGAGCAAGAGACCCAGTACTTC.